This T cell receptor (beta chain) was sequenced in a study of Ad26.COV2.S vaccination and SARS-CoV-2 variants. Looking at the study overall: A COV1001 Ad26.COV2.S trial-arm participant provided the sample. Ad26.COV2.S, an intramuscular injection, was given once or twice 56 days apart.

With V trimmed by 4 bases and J by 4 bases, 12 bases remained unmatched. Germline lookup yields CDR1 SGHTS and CDR2 YDEGEE. The CDR3 has 17 residues. As to this clone: The antigen remains unidentified.

Using immunoSEQ multiplex PCR, the repertoire was profiled, and TCRdb retains in-frame clones only, with some absent. Of roughly 320,000 clones in the sample, around four fifths are singletons; the top ten hold 2% to 2.5%. Treatment specified: around 19 received Ad26.COV2.S at low or high dose, single or two shots; roughly five received placebo; per-sample allocation not given. Day 63 after the first vaccine or placebo injection was the time point for sampling. What was given as vaccine was an Ad26 vector encoding Wuhan-strain SARS-CoV-2 spike. Overall study results and limits: Higher spike-specific TCR breadth was found in vaccine recipients than in placebo recipients.

The chain couples TRBV5-8 to TRBJ1-3, with 9 bases aligning to TRBD1. The receptor's source is a person between 18 and 65 years old who received the Ad26.COV2.S COVID-19 vaccine or a placebo. The sample here was peripheral blood, taken in a trial of Ad26.COV2.S vaccine versus placebo. CDR3: CASSGPGTGIVGNTIYF. DNA for the CDR3: TGTGCCAGCAGCGGACCCGGGACAGGGATAGTCGGAAACACCATATATTTT.